This is a list of T cell receptor beta chains from one sample in a study of blood T cell repertoires in COVID-19. Measured with immunoSEQ multiplex PCR; TCRdb has only the in-frame clones, and not every one. Of 200,000 to 250,000 clones listed, 65% to 90% are singletons. The sequenced sample was PBMCs or T cells enriched from blood (not recorded which). Receptors originate from a man aged 40-55 years who had recovered from COVID-19. CDR3s leave out the opening cysteine and the closing phenylalanine or tryptophan. The D gene is left open where the match is weak.

d_call	v_call	j_call	cdr3_aa
-	TRBV4-2	TRBJ1-3	ASSHPPGVQGTIY
-	TRBV12-3/TRBV12-4	TRBJ2-7	ASMRAYEQY
-	TRBV12-3/TRBV12-4	TRBJ1-1	ASSPGIYTEAF
-	TRBV5-8	TRBJ1-2	ASSLGVAAIPSNYGYT
-	TRBV28	TRBJ1-5	ASSYPGGRSNQPQH
TRBD1	TRBV7-6	TRBJ1-2	ASSLIVPGGYSYGYT
TRBD2	TRBV14	TRBJ2-1	ASSPSGRGVTWDNEQF
TRBD1	TRBV5-6	TRBJ2-5	ASSLTGGQETQY
-	TRBV19	TRBJ1-5	ASSPQGNQPQH
-	TRBV27	TRBJ2-7	ASSLAQAPNYEQY
-	TRBV4-1	TRBJ2-1	ASSHPRNEQF
-	TRBV29-1	TRBJ2-1	SVEDPERIQYNEQF
-	TRBV5-1	TRBJ1-1	ASSFLGAPNTEAF
-	TRBV7-2	TRBJ1-3	ASGHVSGNTIY
-	TRBV2	TRBJ2-3	ATTTTGITDTQY
-	TRBV7-9	TRBJ2-7	ASSPWTVQEQY
TRBD1	TRBV2	TRBJ2-5	AGRLGDSLSETQY
TRBD1	TRBV5-4	TRBJ1-3	ASSSTGAGNTIY
TRBD1	TRBV4-1	TRBJ1-1	ASRERQGTEAF
TRBD1	TRBV18	TRBJ1-3	ASSPNRDSSGNTIY
TRBD1	TRBV9	TRBJ1-2	ASSPQGTGYGYT
-	TRBV5-4	TRBJ1-5	ASSSRGNQPQPQH
-	TRBV19	TRBJ1-4	ASSTPGRTSEKLF
-	TRBV19	TRBJ2-7	ASSSGVPYEQY
TRBD1	TRBV4-1	TRBJ1-1	ASSQGPQGGYTEAF